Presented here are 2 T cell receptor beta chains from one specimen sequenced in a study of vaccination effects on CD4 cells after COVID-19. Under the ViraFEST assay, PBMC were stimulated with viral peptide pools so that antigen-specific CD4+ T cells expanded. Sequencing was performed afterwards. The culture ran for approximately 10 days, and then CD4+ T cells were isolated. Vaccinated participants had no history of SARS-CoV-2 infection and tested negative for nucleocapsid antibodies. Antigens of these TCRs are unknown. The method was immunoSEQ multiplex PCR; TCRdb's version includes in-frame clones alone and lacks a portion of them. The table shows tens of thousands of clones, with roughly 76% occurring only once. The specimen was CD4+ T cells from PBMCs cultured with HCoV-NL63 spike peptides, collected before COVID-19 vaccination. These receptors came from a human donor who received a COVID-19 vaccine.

The CDR3 bases are TGTGCCAGCAGCCCAGGGTCCTACGAGCAGTACGTC. It yields the protein CASSPGSYEQYV. V and J are TRBV6-6 and TRBJ2-7, with D perhaps matching TRBD1 (5 bases). Looked up from germline, CDR1 is MNHNY and CDR2 is SVGAGI (reference sequence). CDR3 length equals 12 residues. Trimming shortened V by 6 bases and J by 1 base, and 7 bases separated the two germline ends.

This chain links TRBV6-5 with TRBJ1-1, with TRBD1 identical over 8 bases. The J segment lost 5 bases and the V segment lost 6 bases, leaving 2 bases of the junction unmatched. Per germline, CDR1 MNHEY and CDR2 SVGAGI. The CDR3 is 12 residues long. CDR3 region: CASRRQGTEAFF. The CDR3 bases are TGTGCCAGCAGAAGACAGGGGACTGAAGCTTTCTTT.